This T cell receptor beta chain was retrieved from a study of beta chain features in type 1 diabetes. Findings of the study overall: Moderate yet significant TCRB CDR3 shortening was seen in Type 1 diabetes patients in all four CD4+ subsets. For TCRB rearrangement, an influence of HLA type remained unresolved here.

All of the isolated RNA was reverse transcribed, so expressed TCRB transcripts were sequenced. Assay: immunoSEQ multiplex PCR; the TCRdb copy retains only in-frame clones and omits some. This table has some 140,000 clones, roughly 10% appearing once. CDR3 length: 14 amino acids. Germline V gene sequence: CDR1 SQVTM, CDR2 ANQGSEA. V lost 4 bases and J 5 bases, leaving 15 bases between the germline ends. As for this clone: What it binds is unknown.

Sequencing was carried out using central memory CD4+ T cells from blood. The TCR sequence derives from a man in his thirties or forties with type 1 diabetes. The chain combines TRBV29-1 with TRBJ2-1, with a weak D call TRBD2 (7 bases). The CDR3 is CSVGVGGLNNEQFF. As DNA, the CDR3 is TGCAGCGTTGGGGTGGGGGGGCTTAACAATGAGCAGTTCTTC.